This TCR beta chain was sequenced for a study of low-dose radiotherapy and immunotherapy resistance in tumors. Study-wide context: Patients were treated with intravenous nivolumab at 240 mg every two weeks and were also dosed with ipilimumab at 1 mg/kg every six weeks. Dosing of intravenous cyclophosphamide at 200 mg/m2 occurred every two weeks and took place one day prior to radiation and immunotherapy.

CDR3 length equals 17 residues. Treatment of the donors consisted of nivolumab and ipilimumab (plus aspirin, low-dose cyclophosphamide and low-dose radiotherapy). TRAV- and TRBV-specific primers were used for first-strand cDNA, which covered alpha and beta chains. Amplification, which lasted about 20 PCR cycles, used a constant-region primer and V-primer adapter to amplify TCRs. One entry per CDR3 protein, called by TCRdb with MiXCR from the reads. The sample lists around 14,000 distinct CDR3 sequences, roughly 48% occurring once. J is TRBJ1-5 and V is TRBV21-1; the table's D call, TRBD1, has no DNA check behind it. TRBV21-1 is termed a pseudogene. The TCR comes from a human donor with advanced metastatic prostate, ovarian, gallbladder or colorectal cancer (not recorded which). This table probably holds off-target reads from a library built for another chain. In DNA, the CDR3 is TGTGCCAGCAGCAAAGACGCCGAGGGACGGCGGATTCAGCCCCAGCATTTT. This sequence encodes CASSKDAEGRRIQPQHF.